Detailed here is one T cell receptor beta chain. Noted time point: baseline, week 1 (first vaccination visit). The treatment: pre-vaccination baseline after standard-of-care therapy. CDR3 length: 14 amino acids. V lost 1 base to trimming and J lost 8 bases; unmatched junction nucleotides: 6. The germline V gene encodes CDR1 SGHTA and CDR2 FQGNSA. This record belongs to a study of a mutant IDH1 vaccine in newly diagnosed glioma. For the study at large: Patients previously underwent radiotherapy, temozolomide, or both, and most underwent both.

Clones were sequenced by immunoSEQ multiplex PCR, and TCRdb holds only the in-frame ones, with some missing. The sample records around 63,000 clones, around 90% being singletons. This sequence was found in a middle-aged man with glioma. Here the sequenced sample was PBMCs, taken from a glioma patient treated with radiotherapy, temozolomide or both. The chain carries TRBV7-2 and TRBJ1-2, with TRBD1 matching 8 bases. The CDR3: CASSLERTGRGYTF. The CDR3 nucleotides are TGTGCCAGCAGCTTAGAGCGGACAGGGAGGGGCTACACCTTC.